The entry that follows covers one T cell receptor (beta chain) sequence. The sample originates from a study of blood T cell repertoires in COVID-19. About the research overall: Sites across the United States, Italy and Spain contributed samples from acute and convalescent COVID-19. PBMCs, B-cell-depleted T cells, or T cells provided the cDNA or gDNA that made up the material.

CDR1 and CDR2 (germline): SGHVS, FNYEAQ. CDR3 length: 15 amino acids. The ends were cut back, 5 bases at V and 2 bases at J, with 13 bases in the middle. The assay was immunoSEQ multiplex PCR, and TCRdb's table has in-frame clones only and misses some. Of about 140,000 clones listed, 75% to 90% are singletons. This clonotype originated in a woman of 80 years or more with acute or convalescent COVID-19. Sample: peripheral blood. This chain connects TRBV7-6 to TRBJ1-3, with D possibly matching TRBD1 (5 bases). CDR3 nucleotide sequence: TGTGCCAGCAGCCCTTATGGGGCCGCTGGAAACACCATATATTTT. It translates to CASSPYGAAGNTIYF.